The present entry profiles one TCR beta chain with its context. Antigen specificity is unknown. Here immunoSEQ multiplex PCR was the method, and the copy in TCRdb shows in-frame clones only, minus some. The sample records around 2.3 million clones, about 94% being singletons. This sample stems from a study of shared clonotypes between healthy human individuals. General study points: Naive subsets typically showed greater estimated richness than memory subsets.

Source material: naive CD4+ T cells sorted from blood. Indicated subset: CD45RA+ positively selected. The receptor comes from a man aged 18-30 years in good health.

The chain's CDR3 is CASSSRGVVGYGYTF. The DNA for the CDR3 is TGTGCCAGCAGCTCACGGGGGGTGGTTGGCTATGGCTACACCTTC. The J gene is TRBJ1-2, the V gene TRBV7-9; maybe TRBD1 (5 bases). Germline CDR1 reads SEHNR; CDR2 reads FQNEAQ (reference sequence). The CDR3 has 15 residues. Trimming removed 4 bases at V and 4 bases at J, with 16 bases between.